A single sample gave rise to the 30 T cell receptor beta chains below, sequenced in a study of breast tumors, draining lymph nodes, adjacent tissues (dated by TCRdb to about 2016). Libraries were prepared through multiplex PCR. The instrument given in TCRdb is Illumina HiSeq 2000. The raw public data were reprocessed by TCRdb itself: fastp quality trimming at Q25, MiXCR clonotype calling, in-frame beta chains only. Every distinct CDR3 protein forms one entry, paired with its most common genes and DNA. The sample has 70,000 to 95,000 distinct CDR3 sequences on record, roughly a fifth of them singletons. The ten largest clones take up about 2.2% of the sample. The axillary draining lymph nodes of breast cancer patients were the source of the lymph node samples. The source material was axillary lymph node tissue. All receptors come from a female donor with breast cancer. Some clones in this sample may be carry-over from other donors' samples.

Ten or more counts support this clonotype. CDR3 in DNA: TGTGCCAGCGGCAGGGAAAAACTGTTTTTT. Its translation: CASGREKLFF. The V call is TRBV28, the J call TRBJ1-4; D unclear. Deletions cut 8 bases from V and 8 bases from J, with 6 bases between. Germline values: CDR1 MDHEN, CDR2 SYDVKM. This CDR3 is 10 amino acids long.

This clonotype was seen many times. This chain connects TRBV20-1 to TRBJ2-3; 9 nucleotides agree with TRBD2. The CDR3 has 14 amino acids. The V gene's germline CDR1 is DFQATT and CDR2 SNEGSKA (reference sequence). V was pared by 5 bases and J by 1 base, with 4 bases of the junction left unmatched. CDR3 DNA: TGCAGTGCTCTACGACTAGCGGGCACAGATACGCAGTATTTT. It is translated as CSALRLAGTDTQYF.

Details on this clonotype: A much larger clone sits a single nucleotide away, making a read error possible. The CDR3 sequence: CASSYPGTSKAYDEQFF. The CDR3 DNA reads TGTGCCAGCAGTTACCCCGGGACTAGCAAAGCCTACGATGAGCAGTTCTTC. V is TRBV6-2 or TRBV6-3 and J is TRBJ2-1; 9 bases are a match to TRBD2. Germline assignment: CDR1 MNHEY and CDR2 SVGEGT. The CDR3 runs to 17 residues.

There are many counts of this clonotype. This chain connects TRBV25-1 to TRBJ1-3; the D is unclear. V lost 5 bases and J lost 9, with 17 bases in between. This CDR3 is built from 14 residues. Germline V CDR1 and CDR2: MGHDK, SYGVNS. CDR3 bases: TGTGCCAGCAGTCTCCTGGGAGTGGAGGGCACCATATATTTT. This sequence encodes CASSLLGVEGTIYF.

As regards this clonotype: It is likely a read error, because the conserved phenylalanine at the end of the CDR3 is missing. The V call is TRBV30, the J call TRBJ2-7; TRBD1 agrees at 7 bases. The ends lost 3 bases at V and 5 bases at J; junction bases unmatched: 4. The CDR3 extends over 12 amino acids. Germline-derived CDR1 and CDR2 are GTSNPN and SVGIG (reference sequence). The CDR3 loop is CAWRNRGNEQYL. In nucleotides, the CDR3 is TGTGCCTGGAGAAACAGGGGAAACGAGCAGTACCTC.

As regards this clonotype: It may be a read error: a sequence one base away is much more abundant. V is TRBV6-5 and J is TRBJ2-7, with 9 bases fitting TRBD1. CDR1 is MNHEY and CDR2 is SVGAGI in the germline V gene. The CDR3 has 17 residues. As DNA, the CDR3 is TGTGCCAGCAGTTACTCGACTCTCGGGGACAGGGTCTACGAGCAGTGCTTC. Its protein product is CASSYSTLGDRVYEQCF.

This clonotype occurred many times. The V call is TRBV13, the J call TRBJ2-1, with a weak D call TRBD1 (8 bases). The CDR3 is 16 amino acids. Trimming removed 4 bases at V and 1 base at J, with 14 bases between. Germline V gene lookup returns CDR1 PRHDT and CDR2 FYEKMQ (reference sequence). The CDR3 sequence is CASSWGGQESYNEQFF. DNA for the CDR3: TGTGCCAGCAGCTGGGGGGGACAGGAGTCCTACAATGAGCAGTTCTTC.

Details on this clonotype: A single base separates this from a much larger clone, so it may be a read error. This chain joins TRBV24-1 and TRBJ2-7; perhaps TRBD2 as D (5 bases). Trimming took off 7 bases at V and 4 bases at J, with 19 bases between the two ends. Germline loops: CDR1 KGHDR, CDR2 SFDVKD. CDR3 length equals 15 residues. The DNA for the CDR3 is TGTGCCACCAGAGCCAGATGCAGCGGTCTTTACGAGCAGTACTTC. Amino acid sequence: CATRARCSGLYEQYF.

Only a few counts were recorded for this clonotype. The V call is TRBV6-1, the J call TRBJ2-1; 11 bases align to TRBD2. V gave up 1 base and J gave up 4 bases; unmatched junction bases: 6. The CDR3 runs to 17 residues. Per the germline V gene, CDR1 is MNHNS and CDR2 is SASEGT. The CDR3 sequence: CASSEGHLAGGYNEQFF. For the CDR3, the DNA is TGTGCCAGCAGTGAAGGTCATCTAGCGGGAGGATACAATGAGCAGTTCTTC.

The chain combines TRBV28 with TRBJ1-2, with D possibly TRBD1 on 6 matching bases. V was pared by 2 bases and J by 7 bases, with 14 bases between. Per the germline V gene, CDR1 is MDHEN and CDR2 is SYDVKM. This CDR3 has 14 amino acids. The CDR3 bases are TGTGCCAGCAGTTTAGATACAGGGTTTATTGGCTACACCTTC. Amino acid sequence: CASSLDTGFIGYTF.

This clonotype was counted ten times or more. This chain's CDR3 is CASSPRDSQLTYEQYF. The CDR3 nucleotides are TGTGCCAGCAGCCCCCGGGACAGCCAACTAACCTACGAGCAGTACTTC. J is TRBJ2-7 and V is TRBV9; 7 positions agree with TRBD1. Losses at the gene ends were 4 bases for V and 2 bases for J; bases not matched to a gene: 12. The CDR3 spans 16 residues. CDR1 SGDLS and CDR2 YYNGEE come from the germline V gene.

This clonotype was counted once. A much larger clone differs from this one at a single base, so this may be a read error. This likely comes from a read error, as the CDR3 has no conserved phenylalanine or tryptophan at its end. V gene TRBV28 combines with J gene TRBJ1-6, with a weak D call TRBD1 (6 bases). Trimming left V 3 bases short and J 11 bases short, with 8 bases between. This CDR3 has 12 residues. Looked up from germline, CDR1 is MDHEN and CDR2 is SYDVKM. The CDR3 is CASSFPGAPLHC. Here the CDR3 DNA reads TGTGCCAGCAGTTTTCCAGGGGCACCCCTCCACTGT.

As for this clonotype: Relative to the germline gene, one junction end is altered; a read error may explain this. The V call is TRBV7-2, the J call TRBJ2-6, with D tentatively TRBD1 (5 bases). This CDR3 region has 15 residues. Germline CDR1 and CDR2: SGHTA and FQGNSA. CDR3 loop: CASSFSASGASVLTF. In nucleotides, the CDR3 is TGTGCCAGCAGCTTTTCGGCCTCTGGGGCCAGCGTCCTGACTTTC.

This clonotype was counted at least ten times. The rearrangement links TRBV11-3 to TRBJ2-5, with D possibly being TRBD1 or TRBD2 (7 bases each). CDR1 SGHNT and CDR2 YENEEA come from the germline V gene. The germline V and J ends were trimmed by 5 bases and 2 bases, with 15 bases remaining between them. The CDR3 is 15 residues long. CDR3 nucleotide sequence: TGTGCCAGCAGCCCACCCAGGGGGGGGCAAGAGACCCAGTACTTC. Amino acid sequence: CASSPPRGGQETQYF.

This clonotype occurred many times. This sequence joins TRBV20-1 and TRBJ2-3, with 12 bases aligning to TRBD2. J was trimmed by 0 bases and V by 6 bases; bases with no gene match: 4. CDR1 and CDR2 (germline): DFQATT, SNEGSKA (reference sequence). The CDR3 sequence is 15 residues long. The CDR3 DNA sequence: TGCAGTGCGCGGGGACTAGCGGGCAGCACAGATACGCAGTATTTT. Translation gives CSARGLAGSTDTQYF.

At least ten counts were recorded for this clonotype. The rearrangement uses TRBV6-2 or TRBV6-3 and TRBJ1-2, with TRBD1 identical over 7 bases. This CDR3 is 15 amino acids long. Germline V gene lookup returns CDR1 MNHEY and CDR2 SVGEGT. V lost 7 bases to trimming and J lost 2 bases; unmatched junction nucleotides: 10. CDR3 in DNA: TGTGCCAGCACCATCCGGGACAGCCGAAACTATGGCTACACCTTC. Its protein is CASTIRDSRNYGYTF.

This clonotype came up many times. The chain carries TRBV4-3 and TRBJ2-5, with no clear D. CDR1 is LGHNA, CDR2 YSLEER, per germline. Between the trimmed V and J ends, which lost 3 bases and 4 bases, there was a span of 6 bases. CDR3 size: 12 residues. This CDR3 reads CASSQGRETQYF. CDR3 coding DNA: TGCGCCAGCAGCCAGGGCAGAGAGACCCAGTACTTC.

As regards this clonotype: Since the CDR3 does not end with the conserved phenylalanine or tryptophan, this likely comes from a read error. The DNA is omitted, as the CDR3 cannot be located on it reliably, and the CDR3 follows TCRdb's listing. The V and J genes are TRBV2 and TRBJ1-6. The length of the CDR3 is 13 amino acids, counting both ends. Germline V gives CDR1 SNHLY, CDR2 FYNNEI. The CDR3 protein is CASRTIGRSPPHC.

Ten or more counts support this clonotype. The V and J genes are TRBV5-1 and TRBJ2-3; TRBD2 matches at 7 bases. This CDR3 is 15 amino acids long. After removal of 4 bases from V and 4 bases from J, the junction contained 9 bases not matched to a gene. Germline lookup yields CDR1 SGHRS and CDR2 YFSETQ. The CDR3 protein is CASSPGLVKSDTQYF. CDR3 nucleotide sequence: TGCGCCAGCAGCCCAGGACTAGTCAAGTCAGATACGCAGTATTTT.

This clonotype was seen repeatedly, ten times or more. The V gene is TRBV5-4, the J gene TRBJ2-3; the match to TRBD2 covers 10 bases. V lost 1 base to trimming and J lost 3 bases; unmatched junction nucleotides: 11. The germline gives CDR1 SGHNT, CDR2 YYREEE (reference sequence). The CDR3 has 18 residues. This CDR3 is CASSLWASGSKGTDTQYF. CDR3 nucleotides: TGTGCCAGCAGCTTGTGGGCTAGCGGGAGTAAGGGAACAGATACGCAGTATTTT.

This clonotype was recorded at least ten times. The V gene is TRBV3-1, the J gene TRBJ1-3; no clear D. Trimming stripped 1 base from V and 4 bases from J, with 8 bases between. Germline CDR1 LGHDT, CDR2 YNNKEL (reference sequence). The CDR3 loop spans 14 amino acids. The CDR3 loop reads CASSQGTVGNTIYF. DNA of the CDR3: TGTGCCAGCAGCCAAGGGACGGTAGGAAACACCATATATTTT.

This clonotype showed up many times. This chain connects TRBV14 to TRBJ1-2; tentative D call: TRBD1 (5 bases). CDR1 is SGHDN, CDR2 FVKESK, per germline. CDR3 length equals 12 residues. V lost 0 bases and J lost 7, with 6 bases in between. CDR3 amino acids: CASSQDRVGYTF. The CDR3 region has the DNA TGTGCCAGCAGCCAAGACAGGGTTGGCTACACCTTC.

This clonotype was detected many times. The chain joins TRBV7-2 to TRBJ2-7, with D uncertain. The CDR3 consists of 14 residues. The V and J ends lost 1 base and 2 bases respectively, with 9 bases between them. The V gene's germline CDR1 is SGHTA and CDR2 FQGNSA. CDR3 sequence: CASSLDGDAYEQYF. CDR3 in DNA: TGTGCCAGCAGCTTAGATGGCGATGCCTACGAGCAGTACTTC.

This clonotype was observed many times. The chain is built from TRBV9 and TRBJ2-2; unclear D gene. CDR1 is SGDLS, CDR2 YYNGEE, per germline. Trimming left V 0 bases short and J 7 bases short, with 13 bases between. This CDR3 comprises 15 residues. CDR3 amino acids: CASSVGTPANGELFF. In nucleotides, the CDR3 is TGTGCCAGCAGCGTAGGGACCCCCGCTAACGGGGAGCTGTTTTTT.

The table lists this clonotype with a few counts. The rearrangement uses TRBV13 and TRBJ1-2; D call uncertain. CDR1 is PRHDT and CDR2 is FYEKMQ in the germline V gene (reference sequence). CDR3 length: 15 residues. Between the trimmed V and J ends, which lost 1 base and 2 bases, there was a span of 11 bases. The CDR3 nucleotides are TGTGCCAGCAGCTTAGCCCAGACGCGGAACTATGGCTACACCTTC. This codes for CASSLAQTRNYGYTF.

In this sample, this clonotype turned up many times. V is TRBV5-1 and J is TRBJ2-7, with D perhaps being TRBD1 or TRBD2 (5 bases each). The length of the CDR3 is 14 residues. Germline V gene lookup returns CDR1 SGHRS and CDR2 YFSETQ. V shed 0 bases and J shed 4 bases, with 11 bases lying between them. This CDR3 reads CASSLAGRVYEQYF. The CDR3 coding sequence is TGCGCCAGCAGCTTGGCAGGGAGAGTGTACGAGCAGTACTTC.

This clonotype was counted at least ten times. The chain carries TRBV7-2 and TRBJ2-7; D is perhaps TRBD2 (6 bases). CDR1 SGHTA and CDR2 FQGNSA come from the germline V gene. The CDR3 is 14 amino acids. Trimming removed 5 bases from V and 7 bases from J, with 18 bases in between. CDR3 loop: CASSIGTYPLEQYF. The CDR3 coding sequence is TGTGCCAGCAGCATTGGGACTTACCCCTTGGAGCAGTACTTC.

The chain carries TRBV4-3 and TRBJ2-3; D perhaps matches TRBD2 (6 bases). The germline V and J ends were trimmed by 1 base and 3 bases, with 20 bases remaining between them. The germline V gene encodes CDR1 LGHNA and CDR2 YSLEER. The CDR3 sequence is 18 residues long. The CDR3 DNA reads as TGCGCCAGCAGCCAAGGTCTTGCTAGCGTCGCCATAACAGATACGCAGTATTTT. Its protein product is CASSQGLASVAITDTQYF.

Ten or more counts support this clonotype. The rearrangement joins TRBV5-4 to TRBJ2-2, with D possibly matching TRBD1 (5 bases). This CDR3 contains 15 residues. Germline-derived CDR1 and CDR2 are SGHNT and YYREEE (reference sequence). Trimming pared 1 base from V and 2 bases from J, leaving 9 bases between. The chain's CDR3 is CASSLRDRNTGELFF. CDR3 DNA sequence: TGTGCCAGCAGCTTGCGAGACAGAAACACCGGGGAGCTGTTTTTT.

This clonotype was observed a handful of times. An end of the junction differs from the germline gene, which may be a read error. The CDR3 sequence is CASGLGRDTIYF. The CDR3, as DNA: TGTGCCAGCGGCTTGGGCCGGGACACCATATATTTT. The chain recombines TRBV5-6 with TRBJ1-3; D gene ambiguous. The length of the CDR3 is 12 residues. Germline CDR1 is SGHDT and CDR2 is YYEEEE. Supplemented by reference TRBV5-6 and TRBJ1-3, the full variable domain reads DAGVTQSPTHLIKTRGQQVTLRCSPKSGHDTVSWYQQALGQGPQFIFQYYEEEERQRGNFPDRFSGHQFPNYSSELNVNALLLGDSALYLCASGLGRDTIYFGEGSWLTVV.